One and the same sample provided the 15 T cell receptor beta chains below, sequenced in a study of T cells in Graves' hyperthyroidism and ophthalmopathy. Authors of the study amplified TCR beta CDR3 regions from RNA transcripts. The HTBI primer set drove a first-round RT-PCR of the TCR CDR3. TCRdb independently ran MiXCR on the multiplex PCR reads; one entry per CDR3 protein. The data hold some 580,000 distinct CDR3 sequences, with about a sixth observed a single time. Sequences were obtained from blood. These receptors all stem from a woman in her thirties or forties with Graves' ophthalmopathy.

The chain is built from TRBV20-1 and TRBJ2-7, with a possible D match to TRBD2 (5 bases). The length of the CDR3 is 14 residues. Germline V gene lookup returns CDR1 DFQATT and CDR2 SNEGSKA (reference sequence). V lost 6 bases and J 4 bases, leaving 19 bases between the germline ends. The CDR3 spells CSAGPSRSRYEQYF. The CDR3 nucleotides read TGCAGTGCAGGACCTAGCCGCTCCCGATACGAGCAGTACTTC.

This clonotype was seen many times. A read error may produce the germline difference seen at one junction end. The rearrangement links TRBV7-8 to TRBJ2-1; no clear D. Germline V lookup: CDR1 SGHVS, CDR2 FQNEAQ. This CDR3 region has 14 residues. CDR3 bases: TGTGCCAGCACCTTAGATGGGACCTACAATGAGCAGTTCTTC. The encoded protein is CASTLDGTYNEQFF.

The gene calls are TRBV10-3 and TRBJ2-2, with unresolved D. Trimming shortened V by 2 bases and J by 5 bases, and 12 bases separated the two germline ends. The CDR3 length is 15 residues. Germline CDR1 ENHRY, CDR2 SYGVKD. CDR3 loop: CAISENQVRTGELFF. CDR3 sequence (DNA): TGTGCCATCAGTGAGAATCAGGTCCGGACCGGGGAGCTGTTTTTT.

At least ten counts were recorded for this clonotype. The CDR3 nucleotides read TGTGCCAGCAGTTTAAAATCTGGAGGGCCCTACGAGCAGTACTTC. This translates into CASSLKSGGPYEQYF. This chain connects TRBV28 to TRBJ2-7, with D tentatively TRBD2 (6 bases). The CDR3 covers 15 residues. Germline V gene data show CDR1 as MDHEN and CDR2 as SYDVKM. Trimming shortened V by 2 bases and J by 2 bases, and 13 bases separated the two germline ends.

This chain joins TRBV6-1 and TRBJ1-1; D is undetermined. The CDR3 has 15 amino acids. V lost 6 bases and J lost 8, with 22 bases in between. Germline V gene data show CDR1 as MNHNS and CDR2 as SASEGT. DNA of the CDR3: TGTGCCAGCAGCCCACACCAGGTGTATGGGAACGAAGCTTTCTTT. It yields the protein CASSPHQVYGNEAFF.

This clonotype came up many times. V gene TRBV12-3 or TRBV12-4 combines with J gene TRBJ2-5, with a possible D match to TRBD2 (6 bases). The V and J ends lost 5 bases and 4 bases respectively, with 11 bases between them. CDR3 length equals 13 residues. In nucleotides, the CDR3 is TGTGCCAGCAGTGGGGGACTCGCAGAGACCCAGTACTTC. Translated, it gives CASSGGLAETQYF.

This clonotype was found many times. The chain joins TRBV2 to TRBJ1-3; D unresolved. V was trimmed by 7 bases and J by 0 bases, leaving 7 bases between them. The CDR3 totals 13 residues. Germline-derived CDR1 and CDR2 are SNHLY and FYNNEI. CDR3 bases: TGTGCCAGCAAGGGCGGCTCTGGAAACACCATATATTTT. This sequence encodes CASKGGSGNTIYF.

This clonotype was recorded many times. Written as DNA, the CDR3 is TGTGCCAGCAGCTTAGCGGGATCCCCAGATACGCAGTATTTT. Translating it yields CASSLAGSPDTQYF. The chain joins TRBV7-2 to TRBJ2-3; no reliable D call. The CDR3 spans 14 residues. V was clipped by 0 bases and J by 4 bases, with 8 bases between them. Per the germline V gene, CDR1 is SGHTA and CDR2 is FQGNSA.

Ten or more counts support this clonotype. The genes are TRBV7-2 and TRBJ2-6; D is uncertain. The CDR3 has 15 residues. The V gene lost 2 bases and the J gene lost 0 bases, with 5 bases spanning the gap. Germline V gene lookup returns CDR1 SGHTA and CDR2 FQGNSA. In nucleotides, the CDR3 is TGTGCCAGCAGCTTACTCCTCTCTGGGGCCAACGTCCTGACTTTC. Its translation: CASSLLLSGANVLTF.

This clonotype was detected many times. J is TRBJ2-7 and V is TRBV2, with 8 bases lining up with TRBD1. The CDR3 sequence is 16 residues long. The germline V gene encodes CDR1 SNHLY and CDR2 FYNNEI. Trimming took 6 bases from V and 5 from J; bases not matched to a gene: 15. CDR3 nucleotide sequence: TGTGCCAGCAGCGACTCGACAGGGGATGGTTTCGACGAGCAGTACTTC. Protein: CASSDSTGDGFDEQYF.

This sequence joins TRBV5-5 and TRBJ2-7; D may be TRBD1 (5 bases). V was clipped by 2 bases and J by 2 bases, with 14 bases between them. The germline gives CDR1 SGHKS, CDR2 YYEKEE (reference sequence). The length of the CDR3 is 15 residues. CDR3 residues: CASSFELQATYEQYF. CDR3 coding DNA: TGTGCCAGCAGCTTTGAGTTACAGGCCACCTACGAGCAGTACTTC. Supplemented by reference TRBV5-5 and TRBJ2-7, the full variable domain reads DAGVTQSPTHLIKTRGQQVTLRCSPISGHKSVSWYQQVLGQGPQFIFQYYEKEERGRGNFPDRFSARQFPNYSSELNVNALLLGDSALYLCASSFELQATYEQYFGPGTRLTVT.

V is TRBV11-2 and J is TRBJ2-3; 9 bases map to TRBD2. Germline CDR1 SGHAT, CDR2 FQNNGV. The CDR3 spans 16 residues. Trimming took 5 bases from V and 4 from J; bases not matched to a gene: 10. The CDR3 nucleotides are TGTGCCAGCAGCCGCTTAGCGGGAGTCGGGGCAGATACGCAGTATTTT. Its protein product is CASSRLAGVGADTQYF.

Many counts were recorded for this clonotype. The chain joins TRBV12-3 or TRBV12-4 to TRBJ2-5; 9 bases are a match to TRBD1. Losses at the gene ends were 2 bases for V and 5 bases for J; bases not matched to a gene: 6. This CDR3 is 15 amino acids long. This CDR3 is CASSLNRGRQETQYF. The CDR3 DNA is TGTGCCAGCAGTTTAAACAGGGGGCGACAGGAGACCCAGTACTTC.

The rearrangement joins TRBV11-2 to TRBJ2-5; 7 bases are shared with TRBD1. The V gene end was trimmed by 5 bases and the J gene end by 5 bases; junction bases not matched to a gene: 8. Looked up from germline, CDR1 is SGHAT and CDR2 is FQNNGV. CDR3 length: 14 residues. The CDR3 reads CASSPNRGHETQYF. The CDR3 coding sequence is TGTGCCAGCAGCCCGAACAGGGGACATGAGACCCAGTACTTC.

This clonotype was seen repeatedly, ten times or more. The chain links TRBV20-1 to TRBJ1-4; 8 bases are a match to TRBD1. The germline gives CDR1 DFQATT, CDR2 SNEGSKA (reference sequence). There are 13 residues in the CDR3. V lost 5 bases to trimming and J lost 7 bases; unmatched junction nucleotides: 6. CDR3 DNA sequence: TGCAGTGCTGCTGGGACAGGCAGTGAAAAACTGTTTTTT. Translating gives CSAAGTGSEKLFF.